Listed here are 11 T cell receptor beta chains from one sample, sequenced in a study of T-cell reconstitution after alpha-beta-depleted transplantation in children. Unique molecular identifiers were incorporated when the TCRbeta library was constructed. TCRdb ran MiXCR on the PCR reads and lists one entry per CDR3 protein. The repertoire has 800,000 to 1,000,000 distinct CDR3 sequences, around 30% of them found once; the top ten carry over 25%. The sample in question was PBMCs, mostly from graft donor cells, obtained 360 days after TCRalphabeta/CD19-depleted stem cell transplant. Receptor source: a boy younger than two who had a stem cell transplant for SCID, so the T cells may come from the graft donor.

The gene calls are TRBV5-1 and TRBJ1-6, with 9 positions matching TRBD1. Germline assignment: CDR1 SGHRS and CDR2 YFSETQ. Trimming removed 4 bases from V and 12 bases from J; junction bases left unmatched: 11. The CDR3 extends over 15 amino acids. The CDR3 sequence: CASSRDRATEGPLHF. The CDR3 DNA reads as TGCGCCAGCAGCCGGGACAGGGCCACCGAAGGACCCCTCCACTTT.

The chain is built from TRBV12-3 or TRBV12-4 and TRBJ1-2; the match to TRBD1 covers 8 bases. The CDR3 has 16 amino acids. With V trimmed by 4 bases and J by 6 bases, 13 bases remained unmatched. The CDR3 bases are TGTGCCAGCAGTTCTCTAGGACAGGGCGGTCGGGATGGCTACACCTTC. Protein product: CASSSLGQGGRDGYTF.

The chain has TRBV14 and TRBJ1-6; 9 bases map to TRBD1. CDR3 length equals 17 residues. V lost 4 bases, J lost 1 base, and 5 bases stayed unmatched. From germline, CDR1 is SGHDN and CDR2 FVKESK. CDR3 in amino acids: CASSLRQGVSYNSPLHF. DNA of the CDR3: TGTGCCAGCAGCCTCCGACAGGGGGTTTCCTATAATTCACCCCTCCACTTT.

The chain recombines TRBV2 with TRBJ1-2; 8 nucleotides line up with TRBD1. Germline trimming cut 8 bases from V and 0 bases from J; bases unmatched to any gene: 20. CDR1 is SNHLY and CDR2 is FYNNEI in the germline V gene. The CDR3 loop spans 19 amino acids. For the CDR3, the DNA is TGTGCCAGCTGTTTGGAAGGACAGGGTAGGAAAGGAGCTAACTATGGCTACACCTTC. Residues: CASCLEGQGRKGANYGYTF.

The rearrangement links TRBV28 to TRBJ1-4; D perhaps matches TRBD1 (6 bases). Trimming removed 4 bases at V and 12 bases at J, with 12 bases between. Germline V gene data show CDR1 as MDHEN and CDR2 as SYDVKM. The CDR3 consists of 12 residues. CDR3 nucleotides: TGTGCCAGCAGTTGGGGGCTACTGGAACTGTTTTTT. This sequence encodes CASSWGLLELFF.

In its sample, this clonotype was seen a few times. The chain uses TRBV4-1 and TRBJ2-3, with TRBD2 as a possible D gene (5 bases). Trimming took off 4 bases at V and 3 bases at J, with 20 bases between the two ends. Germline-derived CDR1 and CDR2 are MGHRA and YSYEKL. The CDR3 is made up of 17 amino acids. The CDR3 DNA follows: TGCGCCAGCAGCCGCCTAGGCAGCGGAGACACTACAGATACGCAGTATTTT. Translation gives CASSRLGSGDTTDTQYF.

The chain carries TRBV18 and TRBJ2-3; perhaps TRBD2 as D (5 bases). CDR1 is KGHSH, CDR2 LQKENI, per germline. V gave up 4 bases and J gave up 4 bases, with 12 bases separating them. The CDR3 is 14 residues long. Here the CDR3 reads CASSQNTRADTQYF. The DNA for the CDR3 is TGTGCCAGCTCACAAAACACGCGGGCAGATACGCAGTATTTT.

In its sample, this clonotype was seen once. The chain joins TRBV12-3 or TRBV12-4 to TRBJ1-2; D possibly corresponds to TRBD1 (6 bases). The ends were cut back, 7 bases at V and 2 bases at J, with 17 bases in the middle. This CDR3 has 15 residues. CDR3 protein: CASTLRGGENYGYTF. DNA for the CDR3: TGTGCCAGCACCCTCCGGGGGGGCGAGAACTATGGCTACACCTTC.

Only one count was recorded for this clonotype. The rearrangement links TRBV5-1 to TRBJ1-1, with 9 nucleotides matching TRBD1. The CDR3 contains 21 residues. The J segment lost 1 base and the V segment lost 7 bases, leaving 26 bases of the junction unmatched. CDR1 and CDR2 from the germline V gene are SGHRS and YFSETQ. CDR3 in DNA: TGCGCCAGCTACCGGAGGGAACAGGGGGCAGGTAGTTGGTGGACGAACACTGAAGCTTTCTTT. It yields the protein CASYRREQGAGSWWTNTEAFF.

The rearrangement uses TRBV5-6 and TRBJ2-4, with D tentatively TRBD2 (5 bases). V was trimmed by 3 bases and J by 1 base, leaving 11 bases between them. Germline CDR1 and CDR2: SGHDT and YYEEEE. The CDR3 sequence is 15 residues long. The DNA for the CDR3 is TGTGCCAGCAGCTCGGTAATAGCGGCCAAAAACATTCAGTACTTC. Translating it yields CASSSVIAAKNIQYF.

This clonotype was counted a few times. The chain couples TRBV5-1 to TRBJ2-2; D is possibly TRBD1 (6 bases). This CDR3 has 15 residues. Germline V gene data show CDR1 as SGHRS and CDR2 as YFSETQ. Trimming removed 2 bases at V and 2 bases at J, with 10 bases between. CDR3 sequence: CASSFTGPNTGELFF. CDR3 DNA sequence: TGCGCCAGCAGCTTTACAGGGCCCAACACCGGGGAGCTGTTTTTT.